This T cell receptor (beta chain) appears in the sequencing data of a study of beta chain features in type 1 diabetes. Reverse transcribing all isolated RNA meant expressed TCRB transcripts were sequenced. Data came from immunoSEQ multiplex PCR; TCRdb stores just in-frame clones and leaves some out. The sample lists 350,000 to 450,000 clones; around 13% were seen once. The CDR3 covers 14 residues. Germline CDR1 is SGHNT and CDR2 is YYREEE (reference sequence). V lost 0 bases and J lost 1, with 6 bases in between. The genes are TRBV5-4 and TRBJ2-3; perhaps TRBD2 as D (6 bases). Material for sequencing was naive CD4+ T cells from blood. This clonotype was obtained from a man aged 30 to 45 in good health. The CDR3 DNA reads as TGTGCCAGCAGCTTGGGGAGGGGCACAGATACGCAGTATTTT. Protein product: CASSLGRGTDTQYF.